The table lists the clone carrying this TCR beta chain with a few counts. The data stem from a study of T cells in Graves' hyperthyroidism and ophthalmopathy. This CDR3 is 16 amino acids long. V was trimmed by 0 bases and J by 2 bases, leaving 12 bases between them. Germline V gives CDR1 MNHNY, CDR2 SVGAGI (reference sequence). RNA transcripts provided the source from which TCR beta CDR3 regions were amplified. First-round RT-PCR with HTBI primers amplified the TCR CDR3 region. Via MiXCR, TCRdb re-called the multiplex PCR reads, giving one row per CDR3 protein. The sample records 600,000 to 900,000 distinct CDR3 sequences, about a sixth being singletons.

Sample: blood. The rearrangement links TRBV6-6 to TRBJ2-3, with a tentative D call TRBD1 (5 bases). The TCR sequence derives from a man between 18 and 29 years old with Graves' hyperthyroidism. CDR3 sequence: CASSYSTEPHTDTQYF. In nucleotides, the CDR3 is TGTGCCAGCAGTTACTCGACAGAACCACACACAGATACGCAGTATTTT.